These 28 T cell receptor beta chains came from one sample sequenced in a study of blood T cell repertoires in COVID-19. Libraries were prepared by immunoSEQ multiplex PCR; TCRdb keeps only in-frame clonotypes and omits some of them. This sample has 65,000 to 80,000 clones, with more than 75% found just once. Sequenced sample: peripheral blood. These receptors all come from a human donor in a cohort sampled during active COVID-19.

This chain joins TRBV6-5 and TRBJ2-2, with D perhaps matching TRBD2 (7 bases). The CDR3 sequence is 14 residues long. CDR1 and CDR2 from the germline V gene are MNHEY and SVGAGI. The V gene lost 9 bases and the J gene lost 4 bases, with 15 bases spanning the gap. The CDR3 sequence: CASLGGAGTGELFF. CDR3 bases: TGTGCCAGTCTGGGGGGGGCAGGCACCGGGGAGCTGTTTTTT.

The gene calls are TRBV5-6 and TRBJ2-1; the D is unclear. This CDR3 is built from 12 residues. Deletions cut 0 bases from V and 5 bases from J, with 3 bases between. The V gene's germline CDR1 is SGHDT and CDR2 YYEEEE. The CDR3, as DNA: TGTGCCAGCAGCTTGGTAGACAATGAGCAGTTCTTC. It codes for CASSLVDNEQFF.

The chain combines TRBV6-5 with TRBJ2-5, with 7 bases aligning to TRBD2. V was pared by 6 bases and J by 4 bases, with 11 bases of the junction left unmatched. The CDR3 runs 15 residues. Germline CDR1 MNHEY, CDR2 SVGAGI. For the CDR3, the DNA is TGTGCCAGCAGCCGCGGGGGTGCCGGGGGAGAGACCCAGTACTTC. As protein: CASSRGGAGGETQYF.

The chain carries TRBV4-1 and TRBJ2-1; the D is unclear. Trimming removed 5 bases from V and 5 bases from J, with 16 bases in between. Germline lookup yields CDR1 MGHRA and CDR2 YSYEKL. This CDR3 contains 15 residues. CDR3 coding DNA: TGCGCCAGCAGCGGAGAAATATCAGCTGACAATGAGCAGTTCTTC. As protein: CASSGEISADNEQFF.

The chain employs TRBV4-1 and TRBJ2-7; TRBD1 aligns across 7 bases. Trimming took 0 bases from V and 4 from J; bases not matched to a gene: 6. The germline V gene has CDR1 MGHRA and CDR2 YSYEKL. CDR3 length equals 15 residues. CDR3 sequence (DNA): TGCGCCAGCAGCCAAGACCCGGGACAGAATTACGAGCAGTACTTC. It specifies CASSQDPGQNYEQYF.

CDR3 amino acids: CASSYQAGPLMSEQYF. Written as DNA, the CDR3 is TGCGCCAGCAGCTATCAGGCCGGCCCCCTAATGAGCGAGCAGTACTTC. This chain uses TRBV5-1 with TRBJ2-7, with unresolved D. Trimming left V 3 bases short and J 6 bases short, with 22 bases between. CDR3 length: 16 amino acids. Looked up from germline, CDR1 is SGHRS and CDR2 is YFSETQ.

V gene TRBV5-1 combines with J gene TRBJ2-2; a weak D match, TRBD1 (5 bases). Germline V gene lookup returns CDR1 SGHRS and CDR2 YFSETQ. V was trimmed by 1 base and J by 4 bases, leaving 11 bases between them. The CDR3 length is 15 residues. Written as DNA, the CDR3 is TGCGCCAGCAGCTTGCTACAAGGGGCCACCGGGGAGCTGTTTTTT. This gives the protein CASSLLQGATGELFF.

The chain recombines TRBV18 with TRBJ1-1, with D unresolved. CDR3 size: 12 residues. V gave up 4 bases and J gave up 4 bases, with 7 bases separating them. Germline-derived CDR1 and CDR2 are KGHSH and LQKENI. The CDR3: CASSLSRTEAFF. The DNA of the CDR3 is TGTGCCAGCTCACTTTCCCGCACTGAAGCTTTCTTT.

The chain joins TRBV19 to TRBJ2-7; no reliable D call. V shed 2 bases and J shed 3 bases, with 8 bases lying between them. Germline assignment: CDR1 LNHDA and CDR2 SQIVND (reference sequence). The CDR3 is 13 residues long. This chain's CDR3 is CASSISVSYEQYF. DNA of the CDR3: TGTGCCAGTAGTATATCCGTTAGCTACGAGCAGTACTTC.

The chain links TRBV19 to TRBJ1-1; the D gene is possibly TRBD1 (6 bases). Looked up from germline, CDR1 is LNHDA and CDR2 is SQIVND (reference sequence). V shed 3 bases and J shed 5 bases, with 16 bases lying between them. This CDR3 is built from 15 residues. The CDR3 bases are TGTGCCAGTAGTATCGTGGGGGGGGCGGTAACTGAAGCTTTCTTT. It encodes CASSIVGGAVTEAFF.

The chain has TRBV7-6 and TRBJ2-7; 13 bases map to TRBD2. Germline loops: CDR1 SGHVS, CDR2 FNYEAQ. Germline trimming cut 4 bases from V and 6 bases from J; bases unmatched to any gene: 9. The CDR3 is 16 amino acids. The CDR3 protein is CASSSGTSGAKGEQYF. The CDR3 region has the DNA TGTGCCAGCAGCTCCGGGACTAGCGGGGCCAAGGGCGAGCAGTACTTC.

In its sample, this clone was seen once. The rearrangement links TRBV15 to TRBJ2-3; the D gene is possibly TRBD2 (5 bases). The CDR3 has 12 residues. V was trimmed by 1 base and J by 14 bases, leaving 13 bases between them. From germline, CDR1 is LNHNV and CDR2 YYDKDF (reference sequence). CDR3 sequence reads: CATSRVRGPGYF. In nucleotides, the CDR3 is TGTGCCACCAGCAGAGTCCGGGGTCCCGGGTATTTT.

CDR3 in DNA: TGTGCCAGCTCACCACCGTTGGGACAGGGCACAGATACGCAGTATTTT. This sequence encodes CASSPPLGQGTDTQYF. V and J are TRBV18 and TRBJ2-3; 8 nucleotides align to TRBD1. Germline V gene sequence: CDR1 KGHSH, CDR2 LQKENI. CDR3 size: 16 residues. The J segment lost 1 base and the V segment lost 0 bases, leaving 3 bases of the junction unmatched.

This clone appeared once. The rearrangement uses TRBV6-2 or TRBV6-3 and TRBJ1-2; TRBD1 might be the D (6 bases). The CDR3 is made up of 12 amino acids. The germline gives CDR1 MNHEY, CDR2 SVGEGT. The V gene lost 6 bases and the J gene lost 4 bases, with 9 bases spanning the gap. CDR3 region: CASSRDIYGYTF. The CDR3 coding sequence is TGTGCCAGCAGCCGGGACATCTATGGCTACACCTTC.

A single count supports this clone. The V gene is TRBV6-5, the J gene TRBJ2-1; 7 bases fit TRBD1. Germline trimming cut 1 base from V and 9 bases from J; bases unmatched to any gene: 6. The CDR3 contains 14 residues. Germline V gives CDR1 MNHEY, CDR2 SVGAGI. Here the CDR3 DNA reads TGTGCCAGCAGTTACTACAGGGGCGGTGGTGAGCAGTTCTTC. The encoded protein is CASSYYRGGGEQFF.

V is TRBV15 and J is TRBJ1-3; maybe TRBD1 (6 bases). This CDR3 comprises 15 residues. The ends were cut back, 1 base at V and 9 bases at J, with 16 bases in the middle. Germline values: CDR1 LNHNV, CDR2 YYDKDF (reference sequence). The CDR3 protein is CATSRGRTAASTIYF. In nucleotides, the CDR3 is TGTGCCACCAGCAGAGGGAGGACAGCAGCTTCCACCATATATTTT.

Here the CDR3 reads CASSSPTFSYEQYF. The CDR3 region has the DNA TGTGCCAGCAGCTCTCCGACATTCTCCTACGAGCAGTACTTC. The V and J genes are TRBV5-5 and TRBJ2-7; no definite D call. CDR1 and CDR2 from the germline V gene are SGHKS and YYEKEE (reference sequence). V was cut by 3 bases and J by 0 bases, with 10 bases left in between. The CDR3 has 14 residues.

This chain connects TRBV5-4 to TRBJ2-2, with 7 nucleotides matching TRBD2. The CDR3 has 16 amino acids. CDR1 and CDR2 (germline): SGHNT, YYREEE (reference sequence). V lost 2 bases to trimming and J lost 0 bases; unmatched junction nucleotides: 4. CDR3 region: CASSLSSGANTGELFF. CDR3 DNA: TGTGCCAGCAGCTTATCGAGCGGGGCGAACACCGGGGAGCTGTTTTTT. The full variable domain, its missing parts supplied by reference TRBV5-4 and TRBJ2-2, is ETGVTQSPTHLIKTRGQQVTLRCSSQSGHNTVSWYQQALGQGPQFIFQYYREEENGRGNFPPRFSGLQFPNYSSELNVNALELDDSALYLCASSLSSGANTGELFFGEGSRLTVL.

The J gene is TRBJ2-3, the V gene TRBV7-3, with D hard to call. Trimming pared 1 base from V and 1 base from J, leaving 6 bases between. The CDR3 length is 14 residues. Germline CDR1 and CDR2: SGHTA and FQGTGA. The chain's CDR3 is CASSLSPGTDTQYF. As DNA, the CDR3 is TGTGCCAGCAGCTTAAGCCCAGGCACAGATACGCAGTATTTT.

The chain is built from TRBV29-1 and TRBJ2-5; TRBD1 aligns across 9 bases. Germline V CDR1 and CDR2: SQVTM, ANQGSEA. After removal of 4 bases from V and 6 bases from J, the junction contained 6 bases not matched to a gene. The CDR3 covers 13 residues. CDR3 bases: TGCAGCGTTGTGCGCGGGACAGGGCAGACCCAGTACTTC. This translates into CSVVRGTGQTQYF.

The rearrangement joins TRBV2 to TRBJ2-3; TRBD2 matches at 7 bases. The CDR3 loop spans 14 amino acids. Germline V lookup: CDR1 SNHLY, CDR2 FYNNEI. The J segment lost 8 bases and the V segment lost 6 bases, leaving 11 bases of the junction unmatched. CDR3 sequence reads: CASRAERGGATQYF. CDR3 bases: TGTGCCAGCAGGGCGGAGCGGGGCGGAGCTACGCAGTATTTT. Full variable domain (missing parts from reference TRBV2 and TRBJ2-3): EPEVTQTPSHQVTQMGQEVILRCVPISNHLYFYWYRQILGQKVEFLVSFYNNEISEKSEIFDDQFSVERPDGSNFTLKIRSTKLEDSAMYFCASRAERGGATQYFGPGTRLTVL.

This clone was observed a few times. The chain carries TRBV12-3 or TRBV12-4 and TRBJ1-2, with D perhaps matching TRBD1 (5 bases). CDR3 length equals 12 residues. The V and J ends lost 3 bases and 11 bases respectively, with 13 bases between them. In nucleotides, the CDR3 is TGTGCCAGCAGTTTTAGGATCGGGGGTTACACCTTC. Translating gives CASSFRIGGYTF.

In its sample, this clone was seen once. For the CDR3, the DNA is TGTGCCAGCAGTTCTGGGGGGTGGAATTCACCCCTCCACTTT. Residues: CASSSGGWNSPLHF. The chain is built from TRBV7-9 and TRBJ1-6; perhaps TRBD1 as D (5 bases). Trimming left V 6 bases short and J 7 bases short, with 13 bases between. This CDR3 contains 14 residues. Germline CDR1 and CDR2: SEHNR and FQNEAQ (reference sequence).

The chain is built from TRBV11-2 and TRBJ2-5; 11 bases fit TRBD1. Germline V gene lookup returns CDR1 SGHAT and CDR2 FQNNGV. The length of the CDR3 is 17 residues. J was trimmed by 5 bases and V by 2 bases; bases with no gene match: 10. The CDR3 here is CASSLRKWTGGTETQYF. CDR3 DNA: TGTGCCAGCAGCTTAAGGAAGTGGACAGGGGGCACCGAGACCCAGTACTTC. Filled out from reference TRBV11-2 and TRBJ2-5, the complete variable domain reads EAGVAQSPRYKIIEKRQSVAFWCNPISGHATLYWYQQILGQGPKLLIQFQNNGVVDDSQLPKDRFSAERLKGVDSTLKIQPAKLEDSAVYLCASSLRKWTGGTETQYFGPGTRLLVL.

V and J are TRBV6-2 or TRBV6-3 and TRBJ2-3; 9 nucleotides agree with TRBD1. CDR1 MNHEY and CDR2 SVGEGT come from the germline V gene. Unmatched junction bases numbered 9, after V lost 6 bases and J lost 5 bases. This CDR3 has 15 amino acids. The CDR3 region has the DNA TGTGCCAGCAGCTCAGACAGGGGGTTGGTAGATACGCAGTATTTT. Encoded protein: CASSSDRGLVDTQYF.

This chain connects TRBV2 to TRBJ2-1, with 9 nucleotides matching TRBD1. The CDR3 totals 14 residues. V was clipped by 5 bases and J by 13 bases; unmatched bases: 12. The germline V gene encodes CDR1 SNHLY and CDR2 FYNNEI. This CDR3 reads CASSRTGESSPQFF. CDR3 nucleotide sequence: TGTGCCAGCAGTAGGACAGGGGAAAGCAGTCCCCAGTTCTTC.

The rearrangement joins TRBV28 to TRBJ2-6; D remains unclear. Germline V gene data show CDR1 as MDHEN and CDR2 as SYDVKM. The CDR3 covers 14 residues. Trimming left V 10 bases short and J 1 base short, with 11 bases between. This chain's CDR3 is CATVSVSGANVLTF. The CDR3 nucleotides read TGTGCCACCGTCAGCGTGTCTGGGGCCAACGTCCTGACTTTC. The whole variable domain, filled in from reference TRBV28 and TRBJ2-6, reads DVKVTQSSRYLVKRTGEKVFLECVQDMDHENMFWYRQDPGLGLRLIYFSYDVKMKEKGDIPEGYSVSREKKERFSLILESASTNQTSMYLCATVSVSGANVLTFGAGSRLTVL.

This clone was counted only a few times. This rearrangement joins TRBV28 to TRBJ2-2, with D tentatively TRBD1 (5 bases). This CDR3 has 15 residues. V was pared by 6 bases and J by 9 bases, with 20 bases between. Germline values: CDR1 MDHEN, CDR2 SYDVKM. As DNA, the CDR3 is TGTGCCAGCAGCTTCACTACTCAGGGTATCAGGGAGCTGTTTTTT. It encodes CASSFTTQGIRELFF.